Detailed here is one T cell receptor (beta chain). The ends lost 7 bases at V and 8 bases at J; junction bases unmatched: 16. Per germline, CDR1 PRHDT and CDR2 FYEKMQ (reference sequence). CDR3 length: 15 residues. The table came from immunoSEQ multiplex PCR; TCRdb's copy has only in-frame clones and leaves some out. This table has 30,000 to 45,000 clones, approximately 86% appearing once. These data are taken from a study of OX40 agonist ivuxolimab in advanced cancers. The chain uses TRBV13 and TRBJ1-2, with 7 bases fitting TRBD1. This receptor was obtained from an adult with an advanced solid tumor such as melanoma, head and neck, liver or kidney cancer. Here the sequenced sample was CD4+ or CD8+ T cells sorted from blood, taken in a trial of the OX40 agonist ivuxolimab. The chain's CDR3 is CASTPPRGAWEGYTF. The CDR3 DNA follows: TGTGCCAGCACCCCCCCCAGGGGGGCATGGGAGGGCTACACCTTC.